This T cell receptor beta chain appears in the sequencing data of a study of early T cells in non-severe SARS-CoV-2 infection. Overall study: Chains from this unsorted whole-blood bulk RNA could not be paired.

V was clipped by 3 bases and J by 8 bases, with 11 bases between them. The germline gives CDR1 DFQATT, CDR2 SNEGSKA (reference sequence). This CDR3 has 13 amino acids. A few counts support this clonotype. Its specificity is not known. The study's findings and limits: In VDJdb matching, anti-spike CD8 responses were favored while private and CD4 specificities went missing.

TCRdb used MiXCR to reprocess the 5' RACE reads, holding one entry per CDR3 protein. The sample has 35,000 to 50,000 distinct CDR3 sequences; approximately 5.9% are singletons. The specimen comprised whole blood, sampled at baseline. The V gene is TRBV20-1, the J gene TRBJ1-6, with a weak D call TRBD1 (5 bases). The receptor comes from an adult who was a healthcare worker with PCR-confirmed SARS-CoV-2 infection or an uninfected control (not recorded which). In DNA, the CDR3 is TGCAGTGCTAGTCCGCAGGGTCATTCACCCCTCCACTTT. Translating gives CSASPQGHSPLHF.